Presented here are 29 T cell receptor beta chains from one specimen sequenced in a study of shared clonotypes between healthy human individuals. Generated by immunoSEQ multiplex PCR, the TCRdb table keeps only in-frame clones and is missing some. The data contain about 2.4 million clones, over 85% of them singletons. Material: naive CD4+ T cells sorted from blood. Subset indicated: CD45RA+ positively selected. These receptor sequences come from a man younger than 35 in good health.

This chain connects TRBV7-9 to TRBJ1-4, with D unresolved. Germline V CDR1 and CDR2: SEHNR, FQNEAQ (reference sequence). V was trimmed by 5 bases and J by 2 bases, leaving 12 bases between them. The CDR3 length is 15 residues. The CDR3 here is CASSPQGGTNEKLFF. CDR3 coding DNA: TGTGCCAGCAGCCCCCAAGGCGGTACTAATGAAAAACTGTTTTTT.

The chain uses TRBV19 and TRBJ1-4; 7 positions agree with TRBD1. Germline trimming cut 5 bases from V and 4 bases from J; bases unmatched to any gene: 10. The CDR3 is 16 residues long. Germline V gives CDR1 LNHDA, CDR2 SQIVND (reference sequence). CDR3 nucleotide sequence: TGTGCCAGTAGTCCTTCCACAGGGGCGTTTAATGAAAAACTGTTTTTT. This encodes CASSPSTGAFNEKLFF. Full variable domain (missing parts from reference TRBV19 and TRBJ1-4): DGGITQSPKYLFRKEGQNVTLSCEQNLNHDAMYWYRQDPGQGLRLIYYSQIVNDFQKGDIAEGYSVSREKKESFPLTVTSAQKNPTAFYLCASSPSTGAFNEKLFFGSGTQLSVL.

V and J are TRBV30 and TRBJ1-3; D is undetermined. The CDR3 consists of 12 residues. V was cut by 3 bases and J by 4 bases, with 7 bases left in between. CDR1 is GTSNPN and CDR2 is SVGIG in the germline V gene (reference sequence). CDR3 in DNA: TGTGCCTGGAGGCCATTGGGAAACACCATATATTTT. Protein product: CAWRPLGNTIYF. The full variable domain, rest sourced from reference TRBV30 and TRBJ1-3, is SQTIHQWPATLVQPVGSPLSLECTVEGTSNPNLYWYRQAAGRGLQLLFYSVGIGQISSEVPQNLSASRPQDRQFILSSKKLLLSDSGFYLCAWRPLGNTIYFGEGSWLTVV.

A few counts support this clone. The sample has other DNA sequences that encode this CDR3 too. The CDR3 spells CASSSGTGGYNEQFF. The CDR3 DNA sequence: TGCGCCAGCAGCTCCGGGACAGGGGGCTACAATGAGCAGTTCTTC. The chain combines TRBV5-1 with TRBJ2-1; 11 bases map to TRBD1. Trimming at V came to 3 bases and at J to 3 bases, leaving 2 bases not matched to a gene. Germline V gene lookup returns CDR1 SGHRS and CDR2 YFSETQ. This CDR3 contains 15 residues.

This chain connects TRBV19 to TRBJ2-1; 14 bases are a match to TRBD2. J gave up 6 bases and V 4 bases, and 8 bases lay outside the gene matches. This CDR3 has 17 residues. Per germline, CDR1 LNHDA and CDR2 SQIVND (reference sequence). CDR3 in DNA: TGTGCCAGTAGTAGACTGGGACTAGCGGGAGTATCCAATGAGCAGTTCTTC. Translation: CASSRLGLAGVSNEQFF.

This clone appeared a single time. The V and J genes are TRBV6-1 and TRBJ1-5, with D unclear. Germline-derived CDR1 and CDR2 are MNHNS and SASEGT. The length of the CDR3 is 18 residues. The V end lost 0 bases, the J end lost 1 base, and 16 bases lay between the germline ends. The CDR3 bases are TGTGCCAGCAGTGAAGCTGCTCTGAGATTGTTGAGCAATCAGCCCCAGCATTTT. This codes for CASSEAALRLLSNQPQHF.

The V gene is TRBV27, the J gene TRBJ2-2, with TRBD2 matching 7 bases. The V gene's germline CDR1 is MNHEY and CDR2 SMNVEV (reference sequence). Trimming took 3 bases from V and 6 from J; bases not matched to a gene: 4. The CDR3 contains 14 residues. CDR3 sequence reads: CASSFLAAPGELFF. For the CDR3, the DNA is TGTGCCAGCAGTTTTCTAGCGGCCCCCGGGGAGCTGTTTTTT.

As regards this clone: The sample carries other DNA sequences with the same CDR3. The chain employs TRBV9 and TRBJ2-7; the D call may be TRBD1 or TRBD2 (5 bases each). The CDR3 spans 14 residues. Germline V lookup: CDR1 SGDLS, CDR2 YYNGEE. Deletions cut 0 bases from V and 4 bases from J, with 11 bases between. CDR3 amino acids: CASSVDQGPYEQYF. CDR3 DNA sequence: TGTGCCAGCAGCGTAGACCAGGGACCGTACGAGCAGTACTTC.

This chain connects TRBV21-1 to TRBJ2-7; no check of the table's D call, TRBD1, against the DNA was made. TRBV21-1 is a known pseudogene. This CDR3 contains 16 residues. The CDR3 DNA is TGTGCCAGCAGCAAAGTTCGGCAGGGGAGCTCCTACGAGCAGTACTTC. Its protein product is CASSKVRQGSSYEQYF.

As for this clone: Other DNA sequences in this specimen translate into the identical CDR3. This chain joins TRBV30 and TRBJ2-7; D is unresolved. Germline CDR1 GTSNPN, CDR2 SVGIG (reference sequence). This CDR3 contains 11 residues. Trimming took off 0 bases at V and 4 bases at J, with 4 bases between the two ends. CDR3 protein: CAWSVAYEQYF. DNA of the CDR3: TGTGCCTGGAGTGTGGCGTACGAGCAGTACTTC. Together with reference TRBV30 and TRBJ2-7, the CDR3 gives the full variable domain: SQTIHQWPATLVQPVGSPLSLECTVEGTSNPNLYWYRQAAGRGLQLLFYSVGIGQISSEVPQNLSASRPQDRQFILSSKKLLLSDSGFYLCAWSVAYEQYFGPGTRLTVT.

In this sample, this clone turned up once. Other DNA sequences in the same sample also yield this CDR3. The rearrangement links TRBV5-1 to TRBJ1-1, with 7 bases fitting TRBD1. Germline V CDR1 and CDR2: SGHRS, YFSETQ. J gave up 3 bases and V 5 bases, and 4 bases lay outside the gene matches. CDR3 length: 13 amino acids. The CDR3 here is CASRQGKDTEAFF. CDR3 nucleotides: TGCGCCAGCAGACAGGGGAAGGACACTGAAGCTTTCTTT.

This sequence joins TRBV30 and TRBJ1-2, with 9 nucleotides matching TRBD1. The CDR3 spans 16 residues. The J segment lost 2 bases and the V segment lost 1 base, leaving 8 bases of the junction unmatched. The V gene's germline CDR1 is GTSNPN and CDR2 SVGIG (reference sequence). DNA for the CDR3: TGTGCCTGGAGTGCCCAGGGGACAGGGAAAAACTATGGCTACACCTTC. It codes for CAWSAQGTGKNYGYTF.

This chain links TRBV15 with TRBJ2-4; D call uncertain. The V gene's germline CDR1 is LNHNV and CDR2 YYDKDF (reference sequence). The V end was cut by 5 bases, the J end by 4 bases, with 9 bases between. The CDR3 spans 13 residues. CDR3 amino acids: CATSGDGKNIQYF. DNA for the CDR3: TGTGCCACCAGCGGTGACGGGAAAAACATTCAGTACTTC.

This clone has only one observation. The V and J genes are TRBV6-5 and TRBJ1-2; 8 nucleotides match TRBD1. After removal of 0 bases from V and 4 bases from J, the junction contained 7 bases not matched to a gene. This CDR3 is 16 amino acids long. Germline CDR1 and CDR2: MNHEY and SVGAGI. The CDR3: CASSYSMTGVVYGYTF. As DNA, the CDR3 is TGTGCCAGCAGTTACTCTATGACAGGGGTGGTCTATGGCTACACCTTC.

The J gene is TRBJ2-3, the V gene TRBV9; 14 bases align to TRBD2. J gave up 7 bases and V 3 bases, and 7 bases lay outside the gene matches. Per germline, CDR1 SGDLS and CDR2 YYNGEE. The CDR3 is 16 residues long. CDR3 bases: TGTGCCAGCAGCGCACGACTAGCGGGAGGGACCCATACGCAGTATTTT. It is translated as CASSARLAGGTHTQYF.

The chain carries TRBV6-5 and TRBJ2-7, with TRBD2 matching over 7 bases. The CDR3 is made up of 13 amino acids. Germline V gives CDR1 MNHEY, CDR2 SVGAGI. J was trimmed by 5 bases and V by 9 bases; bases with no gene match: 10. Written as DNA, the CDR3 is TGTGCCAGTTCGACTAGCTTGAACCACGAGCAGTACTTC. Amino acids: CASSTSLNHEQYF.

This chain uses TRBV5-6 with TRBJ2-7; the D is unclear. This CDR3 has 11 residues. Per the germline V gene, CDR1 is SGHDT and CDR2 is YYEEEE. V was cut by 4 bases and J by 7 bases, with 9 bases left in between. CDR3 sequence: CASSTHGEQYF. The DNA of the CDR3 is TGTGCCAGCAGCACCCATGGGGAGCAGTACTTC.

This clone was found once. This chain joins TRBV29-1 and TRBJ1-2, with a tentative D call TRBD1 (5 bases). There are 13 residues in the CDR3. Germline V CDR1 and CDR2: SQVTM, ANQGSEA. The V and J ends lost 5 bases and 4 bases respectively, with 14 bases between them. DNA for the CDR3: TGCAGCGTTAGGGCCTCCGGGGGCTATGGCTACACCTTC. Its translation: CSVRASGGYGYTF.

The chain carries TRBV6-5 and TRBJ1-2; 9 bases are shared with TRBD1. CDR1 and CDR2 from the germline V gene are MNHEY and SVGAGI. The CDR3 extends over 15 amino acids. J was trimmed by 4 bases and V by 6 bases; bases with no gene match: 9. In DNA, the CDR3 is TGTGCCAGCAGCCATACCGGGACAGGGTTCTATGGCTACACCTTC. Translating it yields CASSHTGTGFYGYTF.

The gene calls are TRBV6-1 and TRBJ2-7; 9 bases fit TRBD2. The CDR3 is made up of 15 amino acids. After removal of 1 base from V and 7 bases from J, the junction contained 8 bases not matched to a gene. Germline V gene data show CDR1 as MNHNS and CDR2 as SASEGT. For the CDR3, the DNA is TGTGCCAGCAGTGAAGTGGCTAGCGGGATTTATGAGCAGTACTTC. Its protein product is CASSEVASGIYEQYF.

This chain connects TRBV28 to TRBJ1-5; 7 nucleotides line up with TRBD1. The CDR3 runs to 14 residues. Trimming cost V 6 bases and J 7 bases; bases outside gene matches: 9. CDR1 is MDHEN and CDR2 is SYDVKM in the germline V gene. The CDR3 nucleotides read TGTGCCAGCAGCCGTGACAGGGTGGGACAGCCCCAGCATTTT. This sequence encodes CASSRDRVGQPQHF.

This chain connects TRBV29-1 to TRBJ2-3; possibly TRBD2 for D (6 bases). The CDR3 runs 13 residues. CDR1 and CDR2 from the germline V gene are SQVTM and ANQGSEA. Trimming cost V 3 bases and J 4 bases, with 11 bases left between them. The CDR3: CSVDGSPADTQYF. The CDR3 DNA sequence: TGCAGCGTTGACGGGAGTCCGGCAGATACGCAGTATTTT.

The gene calls are TRBV6-6 and TRBJ1-2; D not resolved. The V gene's germline CDR1 is MNHNY and CDR2 SVGAGI (reference sequence). The CDR3 runs to 13 residues. Trimming stripped 2 bases from V and 4 bases from J, with 8 bases between. CDR3 nucleotide sequence: TGTGCCAGCAGTTACCGCGGACCCTATGGCTACACCTTC. Its translation is CASSYRGPYGYTF.

The sample holds one count of this clone. This chain connects TRBV5-4 to TRBJ2-2, with D perhaps TRBD1 or TRBD2 (6 bases each). V was shortened by 0 bases and J by 4 bases, with 13 bases between the two germline ends. This CDR3 has 16 amino acids. Germline assignment: CDR1 SGHNT and CDR2 YYREEE (reference sequence). The CDR3 here is CASSLGGGLITGELFF. CDR3 DNA: TGTGCCAGCAGCTTGGGAGGGGGGCTTATCACCGGGGAGCTGTTTTTT. Looking up the rest from reference TRBV5-4 and TRBJ2-2 gives the full variable domain: ETGVTQSPTHLIKTRGQQVTLRCSSQSGHNTVSWYQQALGQGPQFIFQYYREEENGRGNFPPRFSGLQFPNYSSELNVNALELDDSALYLCASSLGGGLITGELFFGEGSRLTVL.

This chain links TRBV7-6 with TRBJ2-2; 8 nucleotides align to TRBD2. Trimming took 2 bases from V and 4 from J; bases not matched to a gene: 12. Germline values: CDR1 SGHVS, CDR2 FNYEAQ. This CDR3 has 18 amino acids. The CDR3 sequence is CASSLMPAGVGSTGELFF. The CDR3 nucleotides are TGTGCCAGCAGCTTAATGCCAGCGGGGGTAGGGAGCACCGGGGAGCTGTTTTTT.

This chain uses TRBV5-1 with TRBJ2-7; D may be TRBD2 (6 bases). The CDR3 covers 13 residues. Trimming left V 3 bases short and J 0 bases short, with 7 bases between. Per the germline V gene, CDR1 is SGHRS and CDR2 is YFSETQ. The CDR3 loop is CASSSGASYEQYF. DNA for the CDR3: TGCGCCAGCAGCTCGGGAGCCTCCTACGAGCAGTACTTC. Full variable domain (outside the CDR3, taken from reference TRBV5-1 and TRBJ2-7): KAGVTQTPRYLIKTRGQQVTLSCSPISGHRSVSWYQQTPGQGLQFLFEYFSETQRNKGNFPGRFSGRQFSNSRSEMNVSTLELGDSALYLCASSSGASYEQYFGPGTRLTVT.

This clone has just one count. The J gene is TRBJ1-2, the V gene TRBV28, with TRBD1 matching 10 bases. The V segment lost 5 bases and the J segment 8 bases; nucleotides outside the gene matches: 8. This CDR3 spans 14 amino acids. CDR1 is MDHEN, CDR2 SYDVKM, per germline. The CDR3 reads CASSRTGGMGGYTF. The CDR3 DNA reads as TGTGCCAGCAGTCGGACAGGGGGTATGGGGGGCTACACCTTC.

This chain joins TRBV28 and TRBJ1-4; TRBD1 might be the D (6 bases). CDR3 size: 15 residues. CDR1 MDHEN and CDR2 SYDVKM come from the germline V gene. Trimming removed 6 bases at V and 7 bases at J, with 18 bases between. For the CDR3, the DNA is TGTGCCAGCAGCTCCGGGACAATTCTTCCTGAAAAACTGTTTTTT. Translating it yields CASSSGTILPEKLFF.

The rearrangement links TRBV28 to TRBJ2-3, with 14 bases that match TRBD2. The V gene's germline CDR1 is MDHEN and CDR2 SYDVKM. V gave up 5 bases and J gave up 5 bases; unmatched junction bases: 12. This CDR3 is built from 18 residues. This CDR3 is CASSPSQTSGGAIDTQYF. In nucleotides, the CDR3 is TGTGCCAGCAGTCCTAGCCAGACTAGCGGGGGGGCAATAGATACGCAGTATTTT.